This T cell receptor beta chain came from a study of T cell repertoires in cytomegalovirus infection. Study background: Used in the study were CMV epitopes, some recently identified and HLA-C-restricted, others well-studied and HLA-B-restricted.

This clonotype has more than one count but fewer than ten. Its antigen remains unknown. One entry per CDR3 protein, called by TCRdb with MiXCR from the reads. The sample contains about 900,000 distinct CDR3 sequences, about 33% of which appear only once. Points from the study as a whole: Of the TCR beta families, the public ones yielded a cumulative frequency that identified carriers of CMV plus the relevant HLA. The ex vivo response was dominated by HLA-C-restricted CMV-specific TCR beta clonotypes.

The V gene lost 1 base and the J gene lost 8 bases, with 18 bases spanning the gap. The V gene's germline CDR1 is SGHDN and CDR2 FVKESK. This CDR3 is built from 16 residues. Sequencing was performed on cultured CD8+ T cells from PBMCs, taken from culture after CMV antigen stimulation. V and J are TRBV14 and TRBJ2-4; D possibly corresponds to TRBD2 (6 bases). The TCR originated in a human donor in good health (CMV status not recorded). Some clones in this sample may be carry-over from other donors' samples. CDR3 residues: CASSQGNRPWGDIQYF. As DNA, the CDR3 is TGTGCCAGCAGCCAAGGGAACAGACCTTGGGGGGACATTCAGTACTTC.